This TCR beta chain appears in the sequencing data of a study of blood T cell repertoires in COVID-19. For the study at large: Spain, Italy and the United States supplied samples that represented acute and convalescent COVID-19.

Only in-frame clones appear in the TCRdb table, and some are missing; sequencing was by immunoSEQ multiplex PCR. The sample holds 280,000 or so clones, approximately 84% seen once. V lost 3 bases and J lost 8, with 7 bases in between. The germline V gene has CDR1 DFQATT and CDR2 SNEGSKA (reference sequence). This CDR3 is 10 amino acids long. With regard to this clone: At the DNA level, this CDR3 is encoded by other sequences in the same sample as well.

The specimen was peripheral blood. This chain connects TRBV20-1 to TRBJ1-1; TRBD1 might be the D (5 bases). The sequence derives from a woman in her thirties who had recovered from COVID-19. CDR3 DNA: TGCAGTGCTAGGGGGGGGGAAGCTTTCTTT. Its translation: CSARGGEAFF.